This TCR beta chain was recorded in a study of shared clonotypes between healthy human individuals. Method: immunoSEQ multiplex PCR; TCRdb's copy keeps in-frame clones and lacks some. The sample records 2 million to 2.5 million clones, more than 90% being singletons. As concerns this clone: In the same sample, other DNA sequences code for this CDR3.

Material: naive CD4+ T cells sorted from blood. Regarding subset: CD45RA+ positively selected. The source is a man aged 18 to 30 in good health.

The CDR3: CASSDGYGYTF. CDR3 DNA: TGCGCCAGCAGTGATGGCTATGGCTACACCTTC. The chain carries TRBV10-1 and TRBJ1-2, with no clear D. Germline CDR1 is WNHNN and CDR2 is SYGVQD (reference sequence). V lost 3 bases and J 4 bases, leaving 3 bases between the germline ends. CDR3 size: 11 residues.